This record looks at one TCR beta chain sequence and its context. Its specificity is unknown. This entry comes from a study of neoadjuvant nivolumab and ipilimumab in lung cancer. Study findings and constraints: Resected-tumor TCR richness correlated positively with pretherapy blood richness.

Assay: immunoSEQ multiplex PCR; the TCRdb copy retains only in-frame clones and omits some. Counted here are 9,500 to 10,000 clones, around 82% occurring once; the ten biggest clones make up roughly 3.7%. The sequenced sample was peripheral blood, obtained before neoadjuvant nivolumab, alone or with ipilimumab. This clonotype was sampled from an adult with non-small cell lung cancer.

CDR3: CASSYSAAFNQPQHF. Written as DNA, the CDR3 is TGTGCCAGCAGTTACTCGGCAGCCTTCAATCAGCCCCAGCATTTT. The chain has TRBV6-5 and TRBJ1-5, with unresolved D. Per germline, CDR1 MNHEY and CDR2 SVGAGI. With 0 bases removed from V and 3 bases from J, the gap between germline ends came to 9 bases. CDR3 length: 15 amino acids.